This TCR beta chain was documented in a study of human T cells and chemical hapten exposure. As for the study in general: 2% DPC applied to a roughly 2 cm by roughly 2 cm arm area sensitized donors.

Unique molecular identifiers were affixed to discrete cDNA molecules within the library. Per the original data handling: Just over 95,000 TCRs per sample was the median, with a range of 23,224 to 690,600. TCRdb ran MiXCR on the RACE reads and lists one entry per CDR3 protein. These V and J calls rely on TCRdb rather than the paper's analysis. The profile shows approximately 77,000 distinct CDR3 sequences, 7.5% to 9% of them singletons. Unmatched junction bases numbered 6, after V lost 4 bases and J lost 6 bases. Per germline, CDR1 LGHDT and CDR2 YNNKEL (reference sequence). The CDR3 contains 14 residues. Time point in this sample: patch test 1, 2 weeks after DPC sensitization. Treatment specified: therapeutic diphenylcyclopropenone sensitization with weekly scalp DPC. This clonotype was seen a few times.

V gene TRBV3-1 combines with J gene TRBJ1-1; 9 bases are a match to TRBD1. The sample was whole blood, taken in connection with sensitization to the hapten diphenylcyclopropenone (DPC). The sequence derives from a woman in her thirties with alopecia areata. Some clones in this sample may be carry-over from other donors' samples. CDR3 loop: CASSPGQGSSEAFF. The CDR3 bases are TGTGCCAGCAGCCCAGGACAGGGGAGTTCTGAAGCTTTCTTT.